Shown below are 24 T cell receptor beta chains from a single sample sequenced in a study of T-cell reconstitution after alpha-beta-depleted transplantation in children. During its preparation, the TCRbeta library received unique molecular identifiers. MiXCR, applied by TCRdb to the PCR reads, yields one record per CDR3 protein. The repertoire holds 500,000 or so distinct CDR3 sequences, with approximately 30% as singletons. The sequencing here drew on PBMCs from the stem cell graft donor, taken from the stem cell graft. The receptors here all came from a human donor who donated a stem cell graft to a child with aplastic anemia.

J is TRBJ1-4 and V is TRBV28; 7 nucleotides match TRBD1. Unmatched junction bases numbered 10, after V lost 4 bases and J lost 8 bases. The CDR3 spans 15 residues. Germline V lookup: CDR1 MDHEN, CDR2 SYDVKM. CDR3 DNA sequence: TGTGCCAGCAGTTCTTCCGGGACAGTACGGGAAAAACTGTTTTTT. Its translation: CASSSSGTVREKLFF.

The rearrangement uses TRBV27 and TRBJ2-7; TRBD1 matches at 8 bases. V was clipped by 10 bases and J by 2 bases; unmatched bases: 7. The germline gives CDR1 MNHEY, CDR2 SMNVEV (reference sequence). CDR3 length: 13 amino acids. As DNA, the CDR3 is TGTGCCACCGGATGGGACAGGACCTACGAGCAGTACTTC. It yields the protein CATGWDRTYEQYF.

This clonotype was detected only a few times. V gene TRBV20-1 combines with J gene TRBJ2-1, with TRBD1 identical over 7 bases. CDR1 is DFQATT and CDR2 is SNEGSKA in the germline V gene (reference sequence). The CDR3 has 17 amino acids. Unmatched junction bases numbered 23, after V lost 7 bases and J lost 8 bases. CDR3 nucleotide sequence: TGCAGTGTTCATCCAGACCCTAGGGGGCCCGGGTTGTATGAGCAGTTCTTC. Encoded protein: CSVHPDPRGPGLYEQFF.

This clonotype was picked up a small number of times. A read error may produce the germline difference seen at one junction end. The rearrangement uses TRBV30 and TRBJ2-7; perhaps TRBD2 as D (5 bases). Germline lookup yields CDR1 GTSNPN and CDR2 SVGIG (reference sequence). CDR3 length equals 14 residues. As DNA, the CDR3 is TGTGCCCGGAGTCGCGATTACGGGGCCTACGAGCAGTACTTC. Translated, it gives CARSRDYGAYEQYF.

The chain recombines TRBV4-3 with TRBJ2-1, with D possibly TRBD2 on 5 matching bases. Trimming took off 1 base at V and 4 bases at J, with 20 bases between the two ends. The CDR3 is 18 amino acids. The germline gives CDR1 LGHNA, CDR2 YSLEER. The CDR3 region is CASSQGGSRYAEYNEQFF. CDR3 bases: TGCGCCAGCAGCCAAGGCGGGTCACGGTACGCAGAATACAATGAGCAGTTCTTC.

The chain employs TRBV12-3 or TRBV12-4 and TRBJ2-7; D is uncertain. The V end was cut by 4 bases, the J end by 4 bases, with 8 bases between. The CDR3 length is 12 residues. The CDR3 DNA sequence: TGTGCCAGCAGTTCAGACCTATACGAGCAGTACTTC. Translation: CASSSDLYEQYF.

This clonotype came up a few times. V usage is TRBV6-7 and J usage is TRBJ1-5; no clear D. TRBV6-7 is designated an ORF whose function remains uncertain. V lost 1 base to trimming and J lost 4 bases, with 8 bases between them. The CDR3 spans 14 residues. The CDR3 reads CASSYWAENQPQHF. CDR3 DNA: TGTGCCAGCAGTTACTGGGCAGAGAATCAGCCCCAGCATTTT.

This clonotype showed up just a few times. In nucleotides, the CDR3 is TGCAGTGCTAGAGGAGGGGGAGCCTACGAGCAGTACTTC. It translates to CSARGGGAYEQYF. The V and J genes are TRBV20-1 and TRBJ2-7; the D gene is possibly TRBD1 (6 bases). This CDR3 has 13 residues. Trimming removed 1 base from V and 2 bases from J, with 9 bases in between. The germline V gene encodes CDR1 DFQATT and CDR2 SNEGSKA (reference sequence).

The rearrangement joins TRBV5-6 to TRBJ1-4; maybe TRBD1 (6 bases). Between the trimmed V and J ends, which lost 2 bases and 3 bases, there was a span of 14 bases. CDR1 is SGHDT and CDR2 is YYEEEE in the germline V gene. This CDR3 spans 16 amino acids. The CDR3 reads CASSLSRGTPNEKLFF. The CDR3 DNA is TGTGCCAGCAGCTTAAGCAGGGGCACGCCTAATGAAAAACTGTTTTTT.

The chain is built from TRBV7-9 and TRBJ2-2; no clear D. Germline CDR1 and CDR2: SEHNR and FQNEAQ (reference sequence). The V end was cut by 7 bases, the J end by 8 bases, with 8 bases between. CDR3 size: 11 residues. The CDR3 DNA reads TGTGCCAGCATCGAAATGGGGGAGCTGTTTTTT. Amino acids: CASIEMGELFF.

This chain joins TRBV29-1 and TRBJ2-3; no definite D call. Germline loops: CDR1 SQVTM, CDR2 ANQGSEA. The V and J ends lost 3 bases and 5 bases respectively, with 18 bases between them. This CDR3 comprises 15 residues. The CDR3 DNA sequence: TGCAGCGTTGAGCCCCCCTCGGCGAATCGAGATACGCAGTATTTT. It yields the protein CSVEPPSANRDTQYF.

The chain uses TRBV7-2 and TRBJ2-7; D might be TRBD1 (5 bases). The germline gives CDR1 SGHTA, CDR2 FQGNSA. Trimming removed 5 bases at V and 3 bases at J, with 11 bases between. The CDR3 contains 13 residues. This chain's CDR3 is CASSTIQGYEQYV. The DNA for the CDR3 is TGTGCCAGCAGCACCATTCAGGGCTACGAGCAGTACGTC.

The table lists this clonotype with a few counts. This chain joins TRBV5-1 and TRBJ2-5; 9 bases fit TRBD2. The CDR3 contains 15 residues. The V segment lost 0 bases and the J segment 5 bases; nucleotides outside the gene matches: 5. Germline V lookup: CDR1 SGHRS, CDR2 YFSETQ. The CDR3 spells CASSLEVAGVETQYF. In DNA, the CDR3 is TGCGCCAGCAGCTTGGAGGTAGCGGGAGTGGAGACCCAGTACTTC.

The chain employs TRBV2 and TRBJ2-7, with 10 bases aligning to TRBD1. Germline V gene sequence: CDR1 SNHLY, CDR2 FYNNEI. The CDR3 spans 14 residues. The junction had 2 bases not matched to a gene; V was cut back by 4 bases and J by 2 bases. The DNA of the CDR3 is TGTGCCAGCAGTGGACAGGGGGCCGCCTACGAGCAGTACGTC. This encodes CASSGQGAAYEQYV.

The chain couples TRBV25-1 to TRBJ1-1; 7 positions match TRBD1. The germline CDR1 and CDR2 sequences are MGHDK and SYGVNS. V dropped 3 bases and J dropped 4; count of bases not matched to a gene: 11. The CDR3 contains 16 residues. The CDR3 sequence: CASSDLGTVGSTEAFF. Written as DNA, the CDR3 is TGTGCCAGCAGTGATCTAGGGACAGTGGGGAGCACTGAAGCTTTCTTT.

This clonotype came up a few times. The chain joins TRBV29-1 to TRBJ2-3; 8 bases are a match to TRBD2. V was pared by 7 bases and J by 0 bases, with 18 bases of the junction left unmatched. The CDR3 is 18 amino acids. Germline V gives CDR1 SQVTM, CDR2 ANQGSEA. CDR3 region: CSAGAGREGRSSTDTQYF. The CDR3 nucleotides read TGCAGCGCTGGGGCGGGCCGGGAGGGCCGTTCTAGCACAGATACGCAGTATTTT.

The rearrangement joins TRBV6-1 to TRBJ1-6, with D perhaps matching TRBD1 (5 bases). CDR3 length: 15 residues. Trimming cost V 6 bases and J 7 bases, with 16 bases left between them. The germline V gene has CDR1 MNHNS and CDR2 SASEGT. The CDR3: CASSSGTAANSPLHF. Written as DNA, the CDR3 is TGTGCCAGCAGCTCTGGGACGGCGGCGAATTCACCCCTCCACTTT.

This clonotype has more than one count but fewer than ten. CDR3 loop: CAWGEQGWTYEQYF. In DNA, the CDR3 is TGTGCCTGGGGGGAACAGGGGTGGACCTACGAGCAGTACTTC. The rearrangement links TRBV30 to TRBJ2-7; 7 bases fit TRBD1. Germline CDR1 GTSNPN, CDR2 SVGIG (reference sequence). This CDR3 spans 14 amino acids. The V gene end was trimmed by 5 bases and the J gene end by 2 bases; junction bases not matched to a gene: 9. Full variable domain (rest looked up from reference TRBV30 and TRBJ2-7): SQTIHQWPATLVQPVGSPLSLECTVEGTSNPNLYWYRQAAGRGLQLLFYSVGIGQISSEVPQNLSASRPQDRQFILSSKKLLLSDSGFYLCAWGEQGWTYEQYFGPGTRLTVT.

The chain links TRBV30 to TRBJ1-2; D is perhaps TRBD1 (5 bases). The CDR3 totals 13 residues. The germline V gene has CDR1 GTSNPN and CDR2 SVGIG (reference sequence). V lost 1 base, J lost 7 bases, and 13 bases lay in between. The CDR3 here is CAWSGILGGGYTF. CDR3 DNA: TGTGCCTGGAGTGGAATTCTGGGGGGTGGCTACACCTTC. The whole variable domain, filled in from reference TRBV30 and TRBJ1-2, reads SQTIHQWPATLVQPVGSPLSLECTVEGTSNPNLYWYRQAAGRGLQLLFYSVGIGQISSEVPQNLSASRPQDRQFILSSKKLLLSDSGFYLCAWSGILGGGYTFGSGTRLTVV.

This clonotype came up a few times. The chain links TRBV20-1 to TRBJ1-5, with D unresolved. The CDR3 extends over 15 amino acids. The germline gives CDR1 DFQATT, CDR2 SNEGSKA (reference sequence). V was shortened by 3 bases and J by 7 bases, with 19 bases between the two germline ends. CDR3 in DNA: TGCAGTGCTAGGGGAACAACCGGGGTTTGGCAGCCCCAGCATTTT. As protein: CSARGTTGVWQPQHF.

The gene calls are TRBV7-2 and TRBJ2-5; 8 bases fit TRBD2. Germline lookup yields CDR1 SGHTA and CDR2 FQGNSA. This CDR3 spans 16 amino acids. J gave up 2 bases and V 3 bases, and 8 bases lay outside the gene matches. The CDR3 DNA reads TGTGCCAGCAGCTTTGGCCTTAGCGGGACTCAAGAGACCCAGTACTTC. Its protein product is CASSFGLSGTQETQYF.

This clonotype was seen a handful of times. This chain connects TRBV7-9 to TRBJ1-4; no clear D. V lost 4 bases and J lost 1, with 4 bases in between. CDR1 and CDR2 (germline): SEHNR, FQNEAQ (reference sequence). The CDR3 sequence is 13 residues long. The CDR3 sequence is CASSYQTNEKLFF. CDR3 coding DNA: TGTGCCAGCAGCTACCAAACTAATGAAAAACTGTTTTTT. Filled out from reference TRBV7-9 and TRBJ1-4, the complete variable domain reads DTGVSQNPRHKITKRGQNVTFRCDPISEHNRLYWYRQTLGQGPEFLTYFQNEAQLEKSRLLSDRFSAERPKGSFSTLEIQRTEQGDSAMYLCASSYQTNEKLFFGSGTQLSVL.

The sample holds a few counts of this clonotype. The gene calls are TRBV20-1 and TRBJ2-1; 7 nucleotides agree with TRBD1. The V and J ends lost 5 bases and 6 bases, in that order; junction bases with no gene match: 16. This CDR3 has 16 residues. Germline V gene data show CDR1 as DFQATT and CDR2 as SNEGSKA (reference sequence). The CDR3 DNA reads TGCAGTGCTTACGGACAGGTCTCTCTTAACGGCAATGAGCAGTTCTTC. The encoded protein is CSAYGQVSLNGNEQFF.

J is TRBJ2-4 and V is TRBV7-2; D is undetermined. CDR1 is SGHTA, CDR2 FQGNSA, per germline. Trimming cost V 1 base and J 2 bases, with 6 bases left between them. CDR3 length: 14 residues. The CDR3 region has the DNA TGTGCCAGCAGCTTAGGTTCGACCAAAAACATTCAGTACTTC. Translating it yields CASSLGSTKNIQYF.